What follows is one TCR beta chain and its context. Its antigen target is currently unknown. Per-nucleotide qualities are absent, and no much larger clonotype sits a single base away. This sample is part of a study of blood T cell repertoires in COVID-19 (dated by TCRdb to the early 2020s). For the study in its entirety: Samples covering the acute and convalescent phases of COVID-19 were provided by collaborators in the United States, Italy and Spain. The prospective study material was composed of cDNA or gDNA derived from T cells, B-cell-depleted T cells, or PBMCs. Subjects who had been exposed to COVID-19, were actively infected with it, or had recovered from it provided the deeply sampled blood TCRbeta repertoires that made up the dataset. A freely available public database, intended as a resource for researchers studying the immune response to SARS-CoV-2, is where the repertoires were released. The samples were drawn from two sources: the first 160 participants of the ongoing ImmuneRACE study, and over 1,000 subjects contributed by 6 global collaborators. The sample metadata nearly always contained a de-identified subject ID, COVID-19 status, age in years and sex. HLA class I and class II types, where available, came from metadata supplied by the sample provider rather than from assay-based typing. Overall study outcomes, separate from this receptor: How much clinical and demographic metadata was included differed by source and by participant, and the metadata was provided uncurated.

Whole blood was collected in K2EDTA tubes by collaborating institutions according to the institutions' own protocols. For TCRbeta analysis, collaborators shipped samples in one of three forms: frozen whole blood, isolated PBMCs, or DNA extracted from either of those sample types. TCRbeta CDR3 regions were amplified from genomic DNA using the immunoSEQ Assay, a bias-controlled multiplex PCR. In the paper's pipeline: Nucleated cell counts per sample were estimated from amplification of reference gene primers within the assay. To quantify the absolute abundance of each unique TCRbeta CDR3 rearrangement, sequence reads were collapsed and filtered. For each sample, productive Simpson clonality was calculated as the square root of Simpson's diversity index over productive rearrangements. In TCRdb, the immuneACCESS table is reduced to in-frame sequences with V and J assigned. These tables do not hold every clone; where another copy was compared, an unresolved V gene accounts for under half, and the others remain unexplained. The V and J calls and clone size were taken over from that table, and D and trimming were inferred from the DNA. This sample comprises fewer than 200,000 clones, 80% of them detected only once. The top ten clones comprise around 6.3% of the sample.

The germline V gene supplies CDR1 SGHVS and CDR2 FNYEAQ. The CDR3, from cysteine to phenylalanine, totals 14 residues. The sequence is cut down to CDR3 DNA, 42 bases in frame from base 1. V lost 2 bases and J lost 10 bases, and the count of bases not matched to a germline gene is 10. The chain is made from TRBV7-6 and TRBJ1-1; 7 central bases correspond to TRBD1. Sequencing was carried out using peripheral blood. This receptor was taken from a man in his 70s with active or convalescent COVID-19. CDR3 protein: CASSLTRQGDGAFF. The sequence in DNA is TGTGCCAGCAGCTTAACTAGACAGGGAGATGGAGCTTTCTTT. Beyond the CDR3, the reference TRBV7-6 and TRBJ1-1 genes provide the residues; the full variable domain reads: GAGVSQSPRYKVTKRGQDVALRCDPISGHVSLYWYRQALGQGPEFLTYFNYEAQQDKSGLPNDRFSAERPEGSISTLTIQRTEQRDSAMYRCASSLTRQGDGAFFGQGTRLTVV.